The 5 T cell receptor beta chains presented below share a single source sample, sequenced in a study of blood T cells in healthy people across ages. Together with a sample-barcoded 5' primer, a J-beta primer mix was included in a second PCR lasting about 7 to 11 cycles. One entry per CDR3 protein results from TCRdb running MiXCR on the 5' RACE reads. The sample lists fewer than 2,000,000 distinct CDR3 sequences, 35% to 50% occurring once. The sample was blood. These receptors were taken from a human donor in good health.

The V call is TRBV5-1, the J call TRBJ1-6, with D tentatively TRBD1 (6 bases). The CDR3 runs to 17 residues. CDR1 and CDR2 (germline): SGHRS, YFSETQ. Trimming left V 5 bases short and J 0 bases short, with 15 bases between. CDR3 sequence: CASRDPGESSYNSPLHF. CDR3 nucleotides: TGCGCCAGCAGGGACCCAGGGGAGAGCTCCTATAATTCACCCCTCCACTTT. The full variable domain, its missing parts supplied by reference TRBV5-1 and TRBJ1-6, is KAGVTQTPRYLIKTRGQQVTLSCSPISGHRSVSWYQQTPGQGLQFLFEYFSETQRNKGNFPGRFSGRQFSNSRSEMNVSTLELGDSALYLCASRDPGESSYNSPLHFGNGTRLTVT.

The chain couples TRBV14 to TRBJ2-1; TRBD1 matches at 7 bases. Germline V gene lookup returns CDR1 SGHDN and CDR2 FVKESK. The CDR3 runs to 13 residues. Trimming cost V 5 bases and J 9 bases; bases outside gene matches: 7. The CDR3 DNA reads TGTGCCAGCAGCTACGACAGGGTCACTGAGCAGTTCTTC. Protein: CASSYDRVTEQFF. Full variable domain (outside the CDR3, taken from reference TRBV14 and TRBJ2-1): EAGVTQFPSHSVIEKGQTVTLRCDPISGHDNLYWYRRVMGKEIKFLLHFVKESKQDESGMPNNRFLAERTGGTYSTLKVQPAELEDSGVYFCASSYDRVTEQFFGPGTRLTVL.

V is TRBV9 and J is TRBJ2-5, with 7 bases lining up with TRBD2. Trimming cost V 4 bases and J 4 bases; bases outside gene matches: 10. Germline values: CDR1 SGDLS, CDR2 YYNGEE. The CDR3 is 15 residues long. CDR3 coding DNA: TGTGCCAGCAGCATCGGGACGGCTAGCGGAGAGACCCAGTACTTC. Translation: CASSIGTASGETQYF.

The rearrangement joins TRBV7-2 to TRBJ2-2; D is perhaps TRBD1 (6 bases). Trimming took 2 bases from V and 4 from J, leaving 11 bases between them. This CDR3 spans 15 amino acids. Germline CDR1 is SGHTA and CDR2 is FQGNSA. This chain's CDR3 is CASSLMQGSTGELFF. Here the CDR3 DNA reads TGTGCCAGCAGCTTAATGCAGGGGTCCACCGGGGAGCTGTTTTTT.

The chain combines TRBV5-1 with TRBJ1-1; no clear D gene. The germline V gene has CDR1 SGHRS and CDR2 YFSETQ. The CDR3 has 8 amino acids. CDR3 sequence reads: CTRPEAFF. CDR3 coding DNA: TGCACCCGCCCTGAAGCTTTCTTT.